This is a list of T cell receptor beta chains from one sample in a study of shared clonotypes between healthy human individuals. Sequencing was performed with immunoSEQ multiplex PCR; in TCRdb, only in-frame clones are kept and a portion is missing. This table has more than 1.2 million clones, about 98.5% appearing once. The sequenced sample was naive CD4+ T cells sorted from blood. The receptors here all came from a man between 25 and 39 years old in good health. Each CDR3 is given with its conserved first and last residue.

>TRBV19
CASSIPGQGRYEQYF
>TRBV5-1
CASSVGQGDTEAFF
>TRBV7-6
CASSLGQGGTYNEQFF
>TRBV5-8
CASSLYYSLYSNQPQHF
>TRBV6-1
CASSEAPGQGPYSNQPQHF
>TRBV28
CASSLRGRGSNQPQHF
>TRBV4-3
CASSQEAAAPGAEQFF
>TRBV30
CAWNPVRAAGYTF
>TRBV28
CASSPLLPPTEQYF
>TRBV6-6
CASSYPTDYEQYF
>TRBV14
CASSQMTSGRATDTQYF
>TRBV21-1
CASSKGEGSTEAFF
>TRBV28
CASSLYPPNTEAFF
>TRBV18
CASSHNLAARQETQYF
>TRBV5-1
CASSFGLAGGQPTGELFF
>TRBV7-2
CASSQRQGSVEQYF
>TRBV5-1
CASSLDPGESQPQHF
>TRBV13
CASSLHRDRGFATNEKLFF
>TRBV2
CATTPPPGGSLGGEQFF
>TRBV28
CASSPQTGVIYEQYF
>TRBV5-4
CASSLAVDIPYGYTF
>TRBV9
CASSVVGQGAQNQPQHF
>TRBV5-4
CASSLEAGGPTDTQYF
>TRBV10-2
CASTPGTLSYEQYF
>TRBV30
CAWKVITTDTQYF
>TRBV19
CASFRDNSFAGELFF
>TRBV10-3
CAISVAGGDNEQFF
>TRBV7-2
CASSFGTEESQYF
>TRBV27
CASSFGGTLWEQYF
>TRBV5-1
CASSLKGRDTEAFF
>TRBV19
CASSFRSSYGYTF
>TRBV7-2
CASSSHRTGNTEAFF
>TRBV11-2
CASSLAGGPGNEQFF
>TRBV4-1
CASSQGTGGTNTEAFF
>TRBV14
CASSQRTSLLGELFF
>TRBV11-2
CASRRAGPQHF
>TRBV11-3
CASSLAPATEAFF
>TRBV27
CASSLVRGDGYTF
>TRBV25-1
CASTPGHPGETQYF
>TRBV19
CASSTEFNEKLFF
>TRBV5-5
CASSSLSGRVADTQYF
>TRBV12-5
CASGLVTGGTDTQYF
>TRBV6-1
CASSTGRVDTQYF
>TRBV7-3
CASSFGAGVLNTEAFF
>TRBV2
CASSPGDGETQYF
>TRBV30
CAWTRLAGRNEQYF
>TRBV15
CATSRDRASGEQYF
>TRBV18
CASSPIGLLSIGYTF
>TRBV10-2
CASRKTGAQPQHF
>TRBV7-2
CASTLSNVDGYTF
>TRBV10-3
CAISMQGINQPQHF
>TRBV27
CASSPLAGGYWDTGELFF
>TRBV5-1
CASSSTSGTGPNEQFF
>TRBV18
CASSPTVAASSYNEQFF
>TRBV4-3
CASSQNPGTAQETQYF